This entry lists 16 T cell receptor beta chains sequenced from one sample in a study of cytomegalovirus exposure and HLA in healthy donors. In the PCR, 60 Vbeta and 13 Jbeta primers were used. Data came from immunoSEQ multiplex PCR; TCRdb stores just in-frame clones and leaves some out. The table records some 84,000 clones, 77% of them present only once. The sequenced sample consisted of PBMCs. The origin of the receptors is a boy aged 10-17 years in good health and CMV-seronegative.

The chain has TRBV10-1 and TRBJ2-1, with unresolved D. The V end was cut by 3 bases, the J end by 5 bases, with 8 bases between. CDR1 is WNHNN and CDR2 is SYGVQD in the germline V gene (reference sequence). CDR3 length equals 13 residues. CDR3 sequence: CASSDGRNNEQFF. CDR3 bases: TGCGCCAGCAGTGACGGCAGGAACAATGAGCAGTTCTTC.

The genes are TRBV14 and TRBJ1-1; 7 nucleotides line up with TRBD1. Trimming cost V 3 bases and J 4 bases; bases outside gene matches: 2. Germline CDR1 SGHDN, CDR2 FVKESK. The CDR3 is 13 residues long. The CDR3 protein is CASSQAGGTEAFF. In DNA, the CDR3 is TGTGCCAGCAGCCAGGCAGGGGGCACTGAAGCTTTCTTT. The complete variable domain, with remaining parts taken from reference TRBV14 and TRBJ1-1, reads EAGVTQFPSHSVIEKGQTVTLRCDPISGHDNLYWYRRVMGKEIKFLLHFVKESKQDESGMPNNRFLAERTGGTYSTLKVQPAELEDSGVYFCASSQAGGTEAFFGQGTRLTVV.

This clone has more than one count but fewer than ten. V and J are TRBV6-5 and TRBJ1-5; TRBD1 aligns across 8 bases. With 2 bases clipped from V and 9 bases from J, the junction kept 6 bases outside the gene matches. This CDR3 contains 14 residues. CDR1 is MNHEY, CDR2 SVGAGI, per germline. This CDR3 is CASSYAGGTTPQHF. The CDR3 DNA follows: TGTGCCAGCAGTTACGCAGGGGGCACGACGCCCCAGCATTTT.

The rearrangement joins TRBV11-2 to TRBJ2-7, with 12 bases matching TRBD2. The V segment lost 4 bases and the J segment 4 bases; nucleotides outside the gene matches: 8. The CDR3 is 16 residues long. Germline V gene data show CDR1 as SGHAT and CDR2 as FQNNGV. The CDR3 here is CASSSRLAGEGYEQYF. CDR3 sequence (DNA): TGTGCCAGCAGCTCAAGACTAGCGGGAGAAGGGTACGAGCAGTACTTC. The full variable domain, completed using reference TRBV11-2 and TRBJ2-7, is EAGVAQSPRYKIIEKRQSVAFWCNPISGHATLYWYQQILGQGPKLLIQFQNNGVVDDSQLPKDRFSAERLKGVDSTLKIQPAKLEDSAVYLCASSSRLAGEGYEQYFGPGTRLTVT.

V is TRBV5-6 and J is TRBJ1-4; D gene uncertain. The germline V gene has CDR1 SGHDT and CDR2 YYEEEE. Trimming pared 2 bases from V and 4 bases from J, leaving 15 bases between. The CDR3 is 16 amino acids. The CDR3 here is CASSFARREINEKLFF. The CDR3 DNA reads TGTGCCAGCAGCTTCGCAAGACGGGAAATTAATGAAAAACTGTTTTTT.

This chain's CDR3 is CASSYSNWGDEQFF. The CDR3 DNA reads as TGTGCCAGCAGTTACTCGAACTGGGGGGATGAGCAGTTCTTC. The chain carries TRBV6-5 and TRBJ2-1; D perhaps matches TRBD2 (6 bases). V was clipped by 0 bases and J by 8 bases, with 11 bases between them. Germline V gives CDR1 MNHEY, CDR2 SVGAGI. This CDR3 spans 14 amino acids.

The rearrangement links TRBV4-1 to TRBJ2-1; D may be TRBD1 (6 bases). V dropped 0 bases and J dropped 0 bases, with 12 bases sitting between them. The V gene's germline CDR1 is MGHRA and CDR2 YSYEKL. CDR3 length: 17 residues. The CDR3 DNA reads TGCGCCAGCAGCCAAGATCCCACAGGGCGCTCCTACAATGAGCAGTTCTTC. Protein sequence: CASSQDPTGRSYNEQFF.

This chain connects TRBV4-1 to TRBJ1-3; 8 bases are shared with TRBD1. V shed 4 bases and J 4 bases; nucleotides not matched to a gene: 9. Germline lookup yields CDR1 MGHRA and CDR2 YSYEKL. The CDR3 loop spans 16 amino acids. The CDR3 DNA reads as TGCGCCAGCAGCCTTGGGACAGGCCACAAGGGAAACACCATATATTTT. Residues: CASSLGTGHKGNTIYF.

The CDR3 reads CASSLNTNSPLHF. The CDR3 nucleotides are TGTGCCAGCAGCTTGAACACTAATTCACCCCTCCACTTT. This chain joins TRBV6-5 and TRBJ1-6; the D is unclear. Germline V lookup: CDR1 MNHEY, CDR2 SVGAGI. The CDR3 consists of 13 residues. The ends were cut back, 6 bases at V and 6 bases at J, with 9 bases in the middle.

This chain links TRBV15 with TRBJ1-3, with D uncertain. The V and J ends lost 5 bases and 0 bases respectively, with 5 bases between them. The CDR3 consists of 13 residues. Germline V CDR1 and CDR2: LNHNV, YYDKDF (reference sequence). CDR3 residues: CATSPSSGNTIYF. The CDR3 nucleotides read TGTGCCACCAGCCCCAGCTCTGGAAACACCATATATTTT.

V gene TRBV9 combines with J gene TRBJ1-4; TRBD1 aligns across 7 bases. Germline trimming cut 0 bases from V and 3 bases from J; bases unmatched to any gene: 2. The CDR3 contains 15 residues. Germline values: CDR1 SGDLS, CDR2 YYNGEE. The CDR3 DNA sequence: TGTGCCAGCAGCGTAGAGGGGACAGCTAATGAAAAACTGTTTTTT. Translation: CASSVEGTANEKLFF.

The rearrangement joins TRBV4-1 to TRBJ2-4; possible D gene TRBD1, 5 bases. V was shortened by 0 bases and J by 0 bases, with 12 bases between the two germline ends. The CDR3 loop spans 17 amino acids. CDR1 and CDR2 from the germline V gene are MGHRA and YSYEKL. CDR3 bases: TGCGCCAGCAGCCAAGAGCGAACAGGATTAGCCAAAAACATTCAGTACTTC. It is translated as CASSQERTGLAKNIQYF.

J is TRBJ1-2 and V is TRBV15, with no clear D. This CDR3 has 12 amino acids. Germline V gene lookup returns CDR1 LNHNV and CDR2 YYDKDF (reference sequence). Trimming left V 6 bases short and J 2 bases short, with 7 bases between. The CDR3 sequence: CATSPGNYGYTF. CDR3 coding DNA: TGTGCCACCAGTCCGGGGAACTATGGCTACACCTTC.

This clone was counted once. The V call is TRBV7-3, the J call TRBJ2-1; D unresolved. Trimming took 2 bases from V and 6 from J, leaving 11 bases between them. The germline V gene encodes CDR1 SGHTA and CDR2 FQGTGA. The CDR3 is made up of 14 amino acids. This CDR3 reads CASSLGSRSNEQFF. The CDR3 coding sequence is TGTGCCAGCAGCTTAGGCTCCCGATCCAATGAGCAGTTCTTC.

This chain uses TRBV9 with TRBJ1-1, with 8 bases fitting TRBD1. The V gene end was trimmed by 4 bases and the J gene end by 1 base; junction bases not matched to a gene: 6. Per germline, CDR1 SGDLS and CDR2 YYNGEE. The CDR3 is 15 amino acids. CDR3 sequence (DNA): TGTGCCAGCAGCCGAGGACAGGGCGGGAACACTGAAGCTTTCTTT. This codes for CASSRGQGGNTEAFF.

V and J are TRBV2 and TRBJ2-4; 13 bases align to TRBD2. The germline V gene has CDR1 SNHLY and CDR2 FYNNEI. Trimming removed 1 base from V and 5 bases from J; junction bases left unmatched: 2. The CDR3 runs 16 residues. The CDR3 sequence: CASSEGLAGGQNIQYF. The CDR3 bases are TGTGCCAGCAGTGAAGGACTAGCGGGGGGCCAAAACATTCAGTACTTC.